Below, 31 T cell receptor beta chains from the same sample are listed, as sequenced in a study of post-analysis software for immune sequencing data. Their specific antigens are unknown. Overall study findings and caveats: Roughly 5 TRBV segments, TRBV5-6, TRBV5-1 and TRBV20-1 among them, were found more frequent in patients than controls.

Every TCR beta cDNA library bore unique molecular identifiers. TCRdb fed the PCR reads into MiXCR, producing one record per CDR3 protein. This table holds roughly 700,000 distinct CDR3 sequences, approximately 30% found once. The sequenced sample was blood. The origin of the receptors is a girl aged 5 to 17 with multiple sclerosis.

This chain uses TRBV27 with TRBJ1-4, with D unclear. The germline V gene encodes CDR1 MNHEY and CDR2 SMNVEV (reference sequence). Trimming took off 5 bases at V and 5 bases at J, with 9 bases between the two ends. The CDR3 consists of 13 residues. In nucleotides, the CDR3 is TGTGCCAGCAGTCAATTAGGAAATGAAAAACTGTTTTTT. Its translation: CASSQLGNEKLFF.

This clonotype has only a few counts. This rearrangement joins TRBV29-1 to TRBJ2-5; 11 bases align to TRBD2. Germline loops: CDR1 SQVTM, CDR2 ANQGSEA. CDR3 length equals 16 residues. Unmatched junction bases numbered 10, after V lost 2 bases and J lost 5 bases. The CDR3 protein is CSVELLLAGAGETQYF. The CDR3 DNA reads as TGCAGCGTTGAACTTTTACTAGCGGGAGCGGGTGAGACCCAGTACTTC.

The chain couples TRBV7-9 to TRBJ1-1; TRBD1 matches 12 bases. The CDR3 extends over 17 amino acids. CDR1 SEHNR and CDR2 FQNEAQ come from the germline V gene (reference sequence). V trimming: 5 bases; J trimming: 2 bases; junction bases outside the gene matches: 9. The DNA of the CDR3 is TGTGCCAGCAGCACAACCTCGGGACAGGGGGCAAACACTGAAGCTTTCTTT. Translation gives CASSTTSGQGANTEAFF.

This clonotype was counted only a few times. The chain joins TRBV6-5 to TRBJ2-5; no reliable D call. Germline CDR1 is MNHEY and CDR2 is SVGAGI. The V end was cut by 0 bases, the J end by 5 bases, with 16 bases between. CDR3 length: 16 residues. The DNA of the CDR3 is TGTGCCAGCAGTTACTCCGACATGGGTTTGGCTGAGACCCAGTACTTC. Protein product: CASSYSDMGLAETQYF.

This clonotype was detected a few times. The chain joins TRBV27 to TRBJ2-1, with D perhaps TRBD2 (6 bases). V gave up 0 bases and J gave up 9 bases, with 9 bases separating them. The CDR3 sequence is 13 residues long. Germline lookup yields CDR1 MNHEY and CDR2 SMNVEV (reference sequence). The CDR3 is CASSLSLGGEQFF. CDR3 nucleotide sequence: TGTGCCAGCAGTTTATCCCTCGGGGGTGAGCAGTTCTTC.

This sequence joins TRBV14 and TRBJ2-7, with 9 bases that match TRBD2. The CDR3 contains 15 residues. The germline V gene encodes CDR1 SGHDN and CDR2 FVKESK. J lost 4 bases, V lost 3 bases, and 7 bases had no gene match. The CDR3 region is CASSQDSGGYYEQYF. CDR3 sequence (DNA): TGTGCCAGCAGCCAGGATAGCGGGGGTTATTACGAGCAGTACTTC.

Note on this clonotype: A single base separates this from a much larger clone, so it may be a read error. The genes are TRBV11-3 and TRBJ2-7; D might be TRBD1 or TRBD2, each matching 5 bases. V lost 5 bases to trimming and J lost 2 bases, with 13 bases between them. CDR3 length equals 14 residues. Per the germline V gene, CDR1 is SGHNT and CDR2 is YENEEA. In nucleotides, the CDR3 is TGTGCCAGCAGCAGCCGGGACGGAGCCTACGAGCAGTACTTC. Its protein is CASSSRDGAYEQYF.

This clonotype was counted between two and nine times. The V gene is TRBV20-1, the J gene TRBJ2-5; D remains ambiguous. Germline lookup yields CDR1 DFQATT and CDR2 SNEGSKA (reference sequence). V shed 3 bases and J shed 1 base, with 12 bases lying between them. CDR3 length equals 14 residues. The CDR3 here is CSARPGFPQETQYF. The CDR3 region has the DNA TGCAGTGCTAGGCCGGGTTTCCCCCAAGAGACCCAGTACTTC.

The chain has TRBV3-1 and TRBJ1-6; D perhaps matches TRBD1 (5 bases). Trimming stripped 0 bases from V and 10 bases from J, with 10 bases between. Germline CDR1 reads LGHDT; CDR2 reads YNNKEL (reference sequence). CDR3 length: 14 amino acids. This chain's CDR3 is CASSQDWQGSPLHF. CDR3 sequence (DNA): TGTGCCAGCAGCCAAGATTGGCAGGGCTCACCCCTCCACTTT.

This sequence joins TRBV13 and TRBJ2-1; 10 bases fit TRBD1. This CDR3 is 14 amino acids long. Germline trimming cut 5 bases from V and 10 bases from J; bases unmatched to any gene: 8. Germline assignment: CDR1 PRHDT and CDR2 FYEKMQ (reference sequence). The CDR3 region has the DNA TGTGCCAGCAGCCCCGGGACAGGGGACTACGAGCAGTTCTTC. Translating gives CASSPGTGDYEQFF.

This clonotype was seen a handful of times. The genes are TRBV7-6 and TRBJ2-1; D tentatively fits TRBD1 or TRBD2 (5 bases each). In germline, CDR1 is SGHVS, CDR2 FNYEAQ. Deletions cut 4 bases from V and 8 bases from J, with 12 bases between. The CDR3 length is 13 residues. CDR3 in DNA: TGTGCCAGCAGCTCTCCCCGGGACCATGAGCAGTTCTTC. It codes for CASSSPRDHEQFF. The complete variable domain, with remaining parts taken from reference TRBV7-6 and TRBJ2-1, reads GAGVSQSPRYKVTKRGQDVALRCDPISGHVSLYWYRQALGQGPEFLTYFNYEAQQDKSGLPNDRFSAERPEGSISTLTIQRTEQRDSAMYRCASSSPRDHEQFFGPGTRLTVL.

The CDR3: CASSSSGARPDTQYF. The DNA for the CDR3 is TGTGCCAGCAGTTCCTCGGGGGCGCGGCCAGATACGCAGTATTTT. The chain carries TRBV28 and TRBJ2-3; D is possibly TRBD1 or TRBD2 (6 bases each). The length of the CDR3 is 15 residues. Germline V gene data show CDR1 as MDHEN and CDR2 as SYDVKM. Between the trimmed V and J ends, which lost 4 bases and 4 bases, there was a span of 15 bases.

CDR3 protein: CASSLGLSAYGYTF. The DNA for the CDR3 is TGTGCCAGCAGTTTAGGGCTCAGCGCCTATGGCTACACCTTC. The rearrangement uses TRBV28 and TRBJ1-2; no clear D. The CDR3 loop spans 14 amino acids. Trimming took 2 bases from V and 4 from J, leaving 11 bases between them. Looked up from germline, CDR1 is MDHEN and CDR2 is SYDVKM.

This clonotype was detected a few times. A much larger clonotype is one base distant, so this may be a read error. The CDR3: CASRRGTDSPPHF. In nucleotides, the CDR3 is TGTGCCAGCAGGCGCGGGACAGATTCACCCCCCCACTTT. V gene TRBV25-1 combines with J gene TRBJ1-6; the match to TRBD1 covers 7 bases. Germline V gene lookup returns CDR1 MGHDK and CDR2 SYGVNS. This CDR3 region has 13 residues.

V gene TRBV28 combines with J gene TRBJ1-5; D is ambiguous. Trimming removed 6 bases from V and 9 bases from J, with 15 bases in between. Germline values: CDR1 MDHEN, CDR2 SYDVKM. The CDR3 sequence is 13 residues long. CDR3 sequence (DNA): TGTGCCAGCAGCTTGCCTCTTTGGCGGCCCCAGCATTTT. Its translation: CASSLPLWRPQHF. Combining the CDR3 with reference TRBV28 and TRBJ1-5 gives the whole variable domain DVKVTQSSRYLVKRTGEKVFLECVQDMDHENMFWYRQDPGLGLRLIYFSYDVKMKEKGDIPEGYSVSREKKERFSLILESASTNQTSMYLCASSLPLWRPQHFGDGTRLSIL.

This chain connects TRBV6-5 to TRBJ1-5; tentative D call: TRBD1 (6 bases). CDR3 length equals 14 residues. The V end lost 5 bases, the J end lost 6 bases, and 14 bases lay between the germline ends. CDR1 is MNHEY and CDR2 is SVGAGI in the germline V gene. The chain's CDR3 is CASSRSGGTQPQHF. The CDR3 DNA is TGTGCCAGCAGTCGCAGCGGGGGCACTCAGCCCCAGCATTTT.

The chain uses TRBV24-1 and TRBJ2-5; 9 bases are shared with TRBD1. CDR3 length equals 16 residues. Per germline, CDR1 KGHDR and CDR2 SFDVKD. J lost 1 base, V lost 6 bases, and 8 bases had no gene match. The CDR3 bases are TGTGCCACCAGTAAACAGGGGGCTCAATTCCAAGAGACCCAGTACTTC. It encodes CATSKQGAQFQETQYF.

The CDR3 coding sequence is TGTGCCAGCCGATTCACAGCCCGCACAGATACGCAGTATTTT. Its translation is CASRFTARTDTQYF. This rearrangement joins TRBV12-3 or TRBV12-4 to TRBJ2-3; D call uncertain. V was clipped by 8 bases and J by 1 base, with 13 bases between them. This CDR3 contains 14 residues.

This clonotype was observed a handful of times. The V gene is TRBV6-1, the J gene TRBJ2-7, with D tentatively TRBD1 (6 bases). V shed 5 bases and J shed 2 bases, with 13 bases lying between them. There are 14 residues in the CDR3. The germline V gene encodes CDR1 MNHNS and CDR2 SASEGT. The CDR3 DNA sequence: TGTGCCAGCAGTATCGGACAGCCCGCCTACGAGCAGTACTTC. It encodes CASSIGQPAYEQYF.

On this clonotype: A read error is possible here, since a much larger clone lies one base away. The CDR3 here is CSVEGTSGYNEQYF. The CDR3, as DNA: TGCAGCGTTGAAGGGACTAGCGGATACAATGAGCAGTACTTC. The gene calls are TRBV29-1 and TRBJ2-7; 10 bases match TRBD2. V lost 1 base to trimming and J lost 7 bases; unmatched junction nucleotides: 7. The CDR3 sequence is 14 residues long. Germline V gene lookup returns CDR1 SQVTM and CDR2 ANQGSEA.

The chain links TRBV7-2 to TRBJ2-4; D tentatively fits TRBD1 or TRBD2 (5 bases each). V lost 2 bases and J 5 bases, leaving 10 bases between the germline ends. The CDR3 is 14 amino acids. Germline assignment: CDR1 SGHTA and CDR2 FQGNSA. The CDR3 region is CASSLRQGQNIQYF. The CDR3 bases are TGTGCCAGCAGCTTAAGGCAGGGACAAAACATTCAGTACTTC.

The CDR3 region is CSGDRGIGGYTF. In nucleotides, the CDR3 is TGCAGCGGGGACAGGGGGATTGGTGGCTACACCTTC. The chain is built from TRBV29-1 and TRBJ1-2; 11 bases line up with TRBD1. With V trimmed by 7 bases and J by 7 bases, 5 bases remained unmatched. This CDR3 is 12 amino acids long. CDR1 and CDR2 (germline): SQVTM, ANQGSEA. Based on the CDR3 plus reference TRBV29-1 and TRBJ1-2, the full variable domain is SAVISQKPSRDICQRGTSLTIQCQVDSQVTMMFWYRQQPGQSLTLIATANQGSEATYESGFVIDKFPISRPNLTFSTLTVSNMSPEDSSIYLCSGDRGIGGYTFGSGTRLTVV.

The rearrangement uses TRBV5-1 and TRBJ1-5, with D perhaps matching TRBD1 (5 bases). V dropped 0 bases and J dropped 3 bases, with 13 bases sitting between them. The CDR3 sequence is 16 residues long. Germline V gene sequence: CDR1 SGHRS, CDR2 YFSETQ. The CDR3 DNA reads as TGCGCCAGCAGCTTGGCTCCAGGGATAGACAATCAGCCCCAGCATTTT. Protein sequence: CASSLAPGIDNQPQHF.

Regarding this clonotype: Being one base from a much bigger clone, this may be a read error. The chain joins TRBV5-1 to TRBJ2-2, with D perhaps matching TRBD1 or TRBD2 (5 bases each). Germline CDR1 and CDR2: SGHRS and YFSETQ. The CDR3 loop spans 14 amino acids. The CDR3 is CASSQGQDTGERFF. CDR3 nucleotides: TGCGCCAGCAGCCAAGGTCAGGACACCGGGGAGCGGTTTTTT.

This clonotype was counted between two and nine times. This rearrangement joins TRBV7-2 to TRBJ2-3; 9 bases are shared with TRBD2. The CDR3 is 16 residues long. Losses at the gene ends were 2 bases for V and 2 bases for J; bases not matched to a gene: 5. Germline V lookup: CDR1 SGHTA, CDR2 FQGNSA. The CDR3 region is CASSLWASGTTDTQYF. The CDR3 DNA reads TGTGCCAGCAGCTTATGGGCTAGCGGGACCACAGATACGCAGTATTTT.

This clonotype has only a few counts. The rearrangement uses TRBV20-1 and TRBJ2-5; a possible D gene is TRBD1 (5 bases). CDR3 length equals 13 residues. Trimming left V 4 bases short and J 5 bases short, with 14 bases between. Looked up from germline, CDR1 is DFQATT and CDR2 is SNEGSKA (reference sequence). DNA for the CDR3: TGCAGTGCTACCAACGACAGAAGGGAGACCCAGTACTTC. Translated, it gives CSATNDRRETQYF.

The chain couples TRBV24-1 to TRBJ2-7, with D possibly being TRBD2 (5 bases). This CDR3 comprises 16 residues. Germline V gene sequence: CDR1 KGHDR, CDR2 SFDVKD. V was cut by 5 bases and J by 1 base, with 17 bases left in between. CDR3 amino acids: CATSAVRSTGSYEQYF. The CDR3, as DNA: TGTGCCACCAGTGCGGTTCGCTCGACGGGGTCCTACGAGCAGTACTTC.

The chain is built from TRBV7-6 and TRBJ1-4; no firm D call. CDR1 and CDR2 from the germline V gene are SGHVS and FNYEAQ. The CDR3 loop spans 14 amino acids. V dropped 1 base and J dropped 4 bases, with 7 bases sitting between them. The CDR3 coding sequence is TGTGCCAGCAGCTTAGGGGCAGTTAATGAAAAACTGTTTTTT. Translation: CASSLGAVNEKLFF.

This clonotype came up a few times. The V gene is TRBV7-2, the J gene TRBJ2-4, with D maybe TRBD1 (6 bases). The CDR3 is 19 amino acids. Trimming removed 1 base from V and 0 bases from J, with 19 bases in between. The germline V gene has CDR1 SGHTA and CDR2 FQGNSA. The CDR3 bases are TGTGCCAGCAGCTTAGGAGGGGGTCTCCTCCCCCTAGCCAAAAACATTCAGTACTTC. Protein product: CASSLGGGLLPLAKNIQYF.

This clonotype was picked up a small number of times. This chain joins TRBV5-6 and TRBJ1-1; 11 nucleotides align to TRBD1. This CDR3 has 16 residues. The V segment lost 4 bases and the J segment 2 bases; nucleotides outside the gene matches: 7. Germline CDR1 and CDR2: SGHDT and YYEEEE. The CDR3 coding sequence is TGTGCCAGCAGCCGGGACAGGGGGAGAGTAAACACTGAAGCTTTCTTT. The encoded protein is CASSRDRGRVNTEAFF.

The sample holds a few counts of this clonotype. This rearrangement joins TRBV5-6 to TRBJ1-6, with D unresolved. The CDR3 sequence is 16 residues long. The V end was cut by 0 bases, the J end by 2 bases, with 9 bases between. The germline CDR1 and CDR2 sequences are SGHDT and YYEEEE. The CDR3 bases are TGTGCCAGCAGCTTGGGTCGGCTAGCCTATAATTCACCCCTCCACTTT. Protein product: CASSLGRLAYNSPLHF.